This passage covers 2 T cell receptor beta chains from one sample sequenced in a study of T cell clonotyping in hematopoietic cell transplantation. As for time point: recipient sample about 28 days before transplant, after cytoreduction. Profiled with immunoSEQ multiplex PCR; TCRdb holds only in-frame clones, not every one. This table holds about 41,000 clones, approximately 81% found once. The sample consisted of peripheral blood mononuclear cells, taken before stem cell transplant. Receptors were obtained from a man in his sixties with acute myeloid leukemia. Some clones in this sample may be carry-over from other donors' samples.

The chain recombines TRBV2 with TRBJ2-5, with 10 bases fitting TRBD2. The CDR3 extends over 12 amino acids. CDR1 and CDR2 (germline): SNHLY, FYNNEI. Trimming at V came to 8 bases and at J to 5 bases, leaving 2 bases not matched to a gene. CDR3 coding DNA: TGTGCCAGCCAGCGGGGGGGTGAGACCCAGTACTTC. The encoded protein is CASQRGGETQYF.

This rearrangement joins TRBV4-3 to TRBJ2-7, with unresolved D. The CDR3 runs 13 residues. Per the germline V gene, CDR1 is LGHNA and CDR2 is YSLEER. V gave up 5 bases and J gave up 2 bases, with 10 bases separating them. The CDR3 loop reads CASSFGGTYEQYF. CDR3 bases: TGCGCCAGCAGCTTCGGCGGTACCTACGAGCAGTACTTC.